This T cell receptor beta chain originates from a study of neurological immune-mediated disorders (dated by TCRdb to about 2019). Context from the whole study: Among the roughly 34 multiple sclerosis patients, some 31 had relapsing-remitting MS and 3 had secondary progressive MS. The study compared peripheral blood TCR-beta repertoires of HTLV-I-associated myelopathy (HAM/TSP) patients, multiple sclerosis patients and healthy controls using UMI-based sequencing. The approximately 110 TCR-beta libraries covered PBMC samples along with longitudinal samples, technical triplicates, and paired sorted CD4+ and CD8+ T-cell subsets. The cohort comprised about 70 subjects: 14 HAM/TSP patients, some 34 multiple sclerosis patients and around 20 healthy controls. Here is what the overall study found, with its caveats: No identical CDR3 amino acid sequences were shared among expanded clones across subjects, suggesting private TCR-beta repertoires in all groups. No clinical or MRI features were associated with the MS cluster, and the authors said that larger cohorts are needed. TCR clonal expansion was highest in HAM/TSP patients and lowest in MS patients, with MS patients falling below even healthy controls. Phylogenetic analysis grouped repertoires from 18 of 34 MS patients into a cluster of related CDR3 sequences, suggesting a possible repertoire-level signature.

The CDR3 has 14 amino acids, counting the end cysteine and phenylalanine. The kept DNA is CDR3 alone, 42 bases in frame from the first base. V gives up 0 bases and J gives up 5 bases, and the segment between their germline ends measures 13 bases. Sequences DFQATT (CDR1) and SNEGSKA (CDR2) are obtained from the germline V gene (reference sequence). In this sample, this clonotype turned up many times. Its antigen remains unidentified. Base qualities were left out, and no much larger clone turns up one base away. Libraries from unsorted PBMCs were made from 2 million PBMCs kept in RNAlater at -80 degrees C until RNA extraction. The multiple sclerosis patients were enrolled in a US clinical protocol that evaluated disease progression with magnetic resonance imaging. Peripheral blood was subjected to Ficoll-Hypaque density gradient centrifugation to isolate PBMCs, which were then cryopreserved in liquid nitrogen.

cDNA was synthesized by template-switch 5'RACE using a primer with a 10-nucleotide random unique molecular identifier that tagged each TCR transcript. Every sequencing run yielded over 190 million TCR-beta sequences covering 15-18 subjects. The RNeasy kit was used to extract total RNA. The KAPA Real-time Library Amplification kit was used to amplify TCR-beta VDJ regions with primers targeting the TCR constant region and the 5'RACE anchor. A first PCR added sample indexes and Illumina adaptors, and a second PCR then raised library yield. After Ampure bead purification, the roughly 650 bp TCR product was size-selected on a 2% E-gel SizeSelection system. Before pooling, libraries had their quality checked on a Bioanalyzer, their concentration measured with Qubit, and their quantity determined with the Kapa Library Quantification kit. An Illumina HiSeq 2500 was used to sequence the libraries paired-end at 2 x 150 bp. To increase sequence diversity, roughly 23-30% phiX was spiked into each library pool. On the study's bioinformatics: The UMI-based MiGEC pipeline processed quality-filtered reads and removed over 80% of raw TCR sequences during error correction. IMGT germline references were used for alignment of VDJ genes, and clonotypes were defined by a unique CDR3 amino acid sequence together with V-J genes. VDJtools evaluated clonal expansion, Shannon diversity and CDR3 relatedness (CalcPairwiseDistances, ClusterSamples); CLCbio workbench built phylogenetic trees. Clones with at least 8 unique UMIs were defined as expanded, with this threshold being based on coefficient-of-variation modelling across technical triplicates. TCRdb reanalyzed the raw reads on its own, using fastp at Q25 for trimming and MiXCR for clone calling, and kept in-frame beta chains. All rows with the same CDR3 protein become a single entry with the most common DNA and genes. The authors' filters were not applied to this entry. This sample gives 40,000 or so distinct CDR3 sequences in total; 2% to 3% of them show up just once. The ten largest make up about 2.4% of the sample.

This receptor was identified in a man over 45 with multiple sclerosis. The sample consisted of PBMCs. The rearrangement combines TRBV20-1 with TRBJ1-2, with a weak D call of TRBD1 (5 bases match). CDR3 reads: CSARDLIRVYGYTF. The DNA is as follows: TGCAGTGCTAGAGATCTCATCAGGGTTTATGGCTACACCTTC.